The entry below gives a single T cell receptor beta chain sequence along with its context. Individuals aged 18 to 89 years were recruited from fewer than 30 US areas. Participants had their cohort set by participant-reported clinical history. In germline, CDR1 is SNHLY, CDR2 FYNNEI. The CDR3 spans 15 residues. Losses at the gene ends were 7 bases for V and 3 bases for J; bases not matched to a gene: 10. The data were produced by immunoSEQ multiplex PCR, yet TCRdb's version contains in-frame clones alone and is incomplete. The sample holds roughly 230,000 clones; just under 90% are singletons and the top ten take 3.5% to 4.5%. The entry originates in a study of blood T cell repertoires in COVID-19. Turning to the study itself: Acute-phase and convalescent COVID-19 samples originated in the United States, Italy and Spain.

The clonotype was recovered from a woman aged 25-40 years with acute COVID-19. Sequenced sample: PBMCs or T cells enriched from blood (not recorded which). The chain couples TRBV2 to TRBJ2-7; 9 bases fit TRBD1. This chain's CDR3 is CASTPDRGLGYEQYF. The CDR3 nucleotides are TGTGCCAGCACCCCGGACAGGGGATTGGGCTACGAGCAGTACTTC.